The 20 T cell receptor beta chains in this list originate from one sample, sequenced in a study of Ad26.COV2.S vaccination and SARS-CoV-2 variants. This table comes from immunoSEQ multiplex PCR, and its TCRdb copy is limited to in-frame clones, with some not included. Of approximately 350,000 clones listed, around four fifths are singletons. Stated treatment: some 19 received Ad26.COV2.S at low or high dose, single or two shots; roughly 5 received placebo; per-sample allocation not given. It was on day 63 after the first vaccine or placebo injection that samples were taken. The source material was peripheral blood, sampled in a trial of Ad26.COV2.S vaccine versus placebo. The receptors derive from a person aged 18-60 years who received the Ad26.COV2.S COVID-19 vaccine or a placebo.

The genes are TRBV5-1 and TRBJ1-1; D not resolved. The CDR3 spans 14 residues. V was shortened by 1 base and J by 3 bases, with 10 bases between the two germline ends. The V gene's germline CDR1 is SGHRS and CDR2 YFSETQ. CDR3: CASSLYRVDTEAFF. In DNA, the CDR3 is TGCGCCAGCAGCTTGTATCGGGTGGACACTGAAGCTTTCTTT.

The rearrangement links TRBV19 to TRBJ1-3; perhaps TRBD1 as D (5 bases). The CDR3 is made up of 14 amino acids. Germline loops: CDR1 LNHDA, CDR2 SQIVND (reference sequence). The V end was cut by 7 bases, the J end by 2 bases, with 12 bases between. The CDR3 region is CASINSGAGNTIYF. The CDR3 DNA follows: TGTGCCAGTATCAACTCGGGGGCTGGAAACACCATATATTTT.

V and J are TRBV12-3 or TRBV12-4 and TRBJ1-4; TRBD1 might be the D (6 bases). The CDR3 is made up of 12 amino acids. V was clipped by 2 bases and J by 17 bases, with 15 bases between them. DNA of the CDR3: TGTGCCAGCAGTTTAAAAGACGGGACAATTTTTTTT. Translated: CASSLKDGTIFF.

This clone came up once. The chain couples TRBV5-3 to TRBJ1-2; D may be TRBD1 (5 bases). TRBV5-3 is known as an ORF, though its function is uncertain. The CDR3 is 17 amino acids. V was cut by 1 base and J by 0 bases, with 16 bases left in between. CDR3 protein: CARSLLLRGLPNYGYTF. The CDR3, as DNA: TGTGCCAGAAGCTTGCTCCTGCGGGGCCTACCTAACTATGGCTACACCTTC.

The gene calls are TRBV5-6 and TRBJ2-3, with D unclear. Germline lookup yields CDR1 SGHDT and CDR2 YYEEEE. V was shortened by 0 bases and J by 3 bases, with 14 bases between the two germline ends. CDR3 length: 16 residues. The CDR3 DNA reads as TGTGCCAGCAGCTTGGCAGCCAGCCCTAAAACAGATACGCAGTATTTT. Protein sequence: CASSLAASPKTDTQYF. Full variable domain (remainder filled in from reference TRBV5-6 and TRBJ2-3): DAGVTQSPTHLIKTRGQQVTLRCSPKSGHDTVSWYQQALGQGPQFIFQYYEEEERQRGNFPDRFSGHQFPNYSSELNVNALLLGDSALYLCASSLAASPKTDTQYFGPGTRLTVL.

The V gene is TRBV3-1 (or the pseudogene TRBV3-2), the J gene TRBJ2-2, with D possibly matching TRBD2 (5 bases). Per the germline V gene, CDR1 is LGHDT and CDR2 is YNNKEL (reference sequence). V shed 0 bases and J shed 2 bases, with 7 bases lying between them. The CDR3 spans 15 residues. The CDR3 loop is CASSQEAENTGELFF. In DNA form, the CDR3 reads TGTGCCAGCAGCCAAGAAGCGGAAAACACCGGGGAGCTGTTTTTT.

V is TRBV29-1 and J is TRBJ1-5; no definite D call. Germline V CDR1 and CDR2: SQVTM, ANQGSEA. The germline V and J ends were trimmed by 4 bases and 5 bases, with 12 bases remaining between them. The CDR3 covers 13 residues. CDR3 sequence reads: CSVALAVDQPQHF. The DNA of the CDR3 is TGCAGCGTTGCGTTGGCGGTAGATCAGCCCCAGCATTTT.

This sequence joins TRBV4-1 and TRBJ1-1; the match to TRBD1 covers 8 bases. This CDR3 has 16 residues. The trim removed 2 bases at V and 5 bases at J, leaving 10 bases unmatched. Germline V gives CDR1 MGHRA, CDR2 YSYEKL. The CDR3 sequence is CASSQPPRTGRTEAFF. The CDR3 DNA sequence: TGCGCCAGCAGCCAACCTCCTAGGACAGGGCGGACTGAAGCTTTCTTT.

The chain carries TRBV6-2 or TRBV6-3 and TRBJ2-7; 7 nucleotides align to TRBD2. With 3 bases clipped from V and 3 bases from J, the junction kept 8 bases outside the gene matches. The CDR3 spans 15 residues. CDR1 is MNHEY and CDR2 is SVGEGT in the germline V gene. The CDR3 sequence: CASSYGTGGVYEQYF. DNA for the CDR3: TGTGCCAGCAGTTATGGCACGGGGGGTGTCTACGAGCAGTACTTC.

This chain connects TRBV5-4 to TRBJ1-6, with D perhaps TRBD1 (6 bases). V lost 2 bases, J lost 5 bases, and 17 bases lay in between. This CDR3 is 17 amino acids long. From germline, CDR1 is SGHNT and CDR2 YYREEE (reference sequence). The CDR3 DNA reads TGTGCCAGCAGCTTTGCTGGGGCAGGGGAGAATAATTCACCCCTCCACTTT. This codes for CASSFAGAGENNSPLHF.

The chain carries TRBV9 and TRBJ2-1; 8 positions match TRBD2. Germline CDR1 and CDR2: SGDLS and YYNGEE. Trimming at V came to 2 bases and at J to 8 bases, leaving 9 bases not matched to a gene. The CDR3 runs to 15 residues. The CDR3 is CASSVLSGMVDEQFF. For the CDR3, the DNA is TGTGCCAGCAGCGTCCTTAGCGGGATGGTCGATGAGCAGTTCTTC.

The CDR3 spells CASSPRMGYNEQFF. The CDR3 region has the DNA TGTGCCAGCAGCCCACGGATGGGATACAATGAGCAGTTCTTC. The V call is TRBV3-1 (or the pseudogene TRBV3-2), the J call TRBJ2-1; no clear D gene. The V gene's germline CDR1 is LGHDT and CDR2 YNNKEL (reference sequence). This CDR3 is built from 14 residues. Trimming took off 4 bases at V and 4 bases at J, with 11 bases between the two ends.

The DNA of the CDR3 is TGTGCCAGCAGCCAAGGGACTAGCGGGACCTACGAGCAGTACTTC. Translation: CASSQGTSGTYEQYF. The gene calls are TRBV3-1 (or the pseudogene TRBV3-2) and TRBJ2-7, with TRBD2 matching over 12 bases. The germline V gene encodes CDR1 LGHDT and CDR2 YNNKEL (reference sequence). CDR3 length: 15 residues. V trimming: 1 base; J trimming: 2 bases; junction bases outside the gene matches: 0.

This clone was seen a handful of times. Other DNA sequences from this sample encode an identical CDR3 as well. The chain recombines TRBV5-1 with TRBJ1-3, with no clear D. CDR1 and CDR2 from the germline V gene are SGHRS and YFSETQ. V was trimmed by 2 bases and J by 3 bases, leaving 9 bases between them. There are 14 residues in the CDR3. CDR3 protein: CASSFAGYGNTIYF. In nucleotides, the CDR3 is TGCGCCAGCAGCTTCGCCGGGTATGGAAACACCATATATTTT. The full variable domain, its missing parts supplied by reference TRBV5-1 and TRBJ1-3, is KAGVTQTPRYLIKTRGQQVTLSCSPISGHRSVSWYQQTPGQGLQFLFEYFSETQRNKGNFPGRFSGRQFSNSRSEMNVSTLELGDSALYLCASSFAGYGNTIYFGEGSWLTVV.

The chain carries TRBV11-2 and TRBJ2-3; 8 bases fit TRBD2. Losses at the gene ends were 6 bases for V and 2 bases for J; bases not matched to a gene: 10. The CDR3 contains 16 residues. Per the germline V gene, CDR1 is SGHAT and CDR2 is FQNNGV. CDR3 sequence: CASSNIAGPLTDTQYF. DNA of the CDR3: TGTGCCAGCAGTAATATAGCGGGGCCCCTCACAGATACGCAGTATTTT.

The chain uses TRBV7-2 and TRBJ2-7; tentative D call: TRBD1 (6 bases). CDR1 is SGHTA, CDR2 FQGNSA, per germline. The CDR3 loop spans 15 amino acids. The V end was cut by 5 bases, the J end by 3 bases, with 17 bases between. The CDR3 spells CASSGGGQSHYEQYF. The CDR3 region has the DNA TGTGCCAGCAGCGGGGGCGGACAGTCCCACTACGAGCAGTACTTC. Supplemented by reference TRBV7-2 and TRBJ2-7, the full variable domain reads GAGVSQSPSNKVTEKGKDVELRCDPISGHTALYWYRQSLGQGLEFLIYFQGNSAPDKSGLPSDRFSAERTGGSVSTLTIQRTQQEDSAVYLCASSGGGQSHYEQYFGPGTRLTVT.

The chain combines TRBV6-5 with TRBJ1-2; possible D gene TRBD1, 6 bases. The ends were cut back, 5 bases at V and 2 bases at J, with 9 bases in the middle. The CDR3 has 13 amino acids. Per germline, CDR1 MNHEY and CDR2 SVGAGI. This CDR3 is CASSRTANYGYTF. The CDR3 DNA reads as TGTGCCAGCAGTCGGACAGCAAACTATGGCTACACCTTC.

The rearrangement uses TRBV3-1 (or the pseudogene TRBV3-2) and TRBJ2-2; no reliable D call. The CDR3 is 16 amino acids. Germline V lookup: CDR1 LGHDT, CDR2 YNNKEL (reference sequence). Trimming cost V 0 bases and J 4 bases, with 12 bases left between them. The DNA for the CDR3 is TGTGCCAGCAGCCAAGATGGTGAGGTTGGCACCGGGGAGCTGTTTTTT. Translating it yields CASSQDGEVGTGELFF.

The chain has TRBV2 and TRBJ1-1, with D unresolved. The V and J ends lost 4 bases and 3 bases respectively, with 9 bases between them. Germline values: CDR1 SNHLY, CDR2 FYNNEI. The CDR3 runs to 13 residues. The CDR3 sequence: CASSAGIHTEAFF. CDR3 nucleotides: TGTGCCAGCAGTGCTGGAATCCACACTGAAGCTTTCTTT.

This chain connects TRBV27 to TRBJ1-1, with D possibly matching TRBD1 (5 bases). The CDR3 runs to 13 residues. CDR1 is MNHEY, CDR2 SMNVEV, per germline (reference sequence). V lost 4 bases and J lost 7, with 13 bases in between. CDR3 DNA sequence: TGTGCCAGCAGTTCATTGGGACTTCTTGAAGCTTTCTTT. Translation gives CASSSLGLLEAFF.